Presented here are 31 T cell receptor beta chains from one specimen sequenced in a study of CD8 T cells in Susac syndrome (dated by TCRdb to the late 2010s). Receptors were amplified or captured by the immunoSEQ multiplex PCR assay. RNA was extracted with the RNeasy kit and 0.5 to 1 ug was reverse transcribed using random hexamers. TCRdb reprocessed the public reads (quality trimming at Q25 with fastp, clone calling with MiXCR) and kept in-frame beta chains. Entries that share a CDR3 protein sequence are merged under the most common genes and DNA. This sample is represented by some 240,000 distinct CDR3 sequences; less than 96% of them were singletons. Approximately 0.094% of the sample is taken by the ten largest. The specimen sequenced was CD4+ T cells from PBMCs. These receptors originate from a human donor with Susac syndrome.

V is TRBV7-9 and J is TRBJ1-1, with D perhaps matching TRBD1 (6 bases). The CDR3 totals 14 residues. Trimming took 4 bases from V and 3 from J, leaving 12 bases between them. Per the germline V gene, CDR1 is SEHNR and CDR2 is FQNEAQ (reference sequence). The CDR3 protein is CASSSDSGDTEAFF. The CDR3 DNA follows: TGTGCCAGCAGCTCGGACAGCGGGGACACTGAAGCTTTCTTT.

The rearrangement joins TRBV4-1 to TRBJ2-1; 12 bases agree with TRBD2. Trimming cost V 1 base and J 6 bases; bases outside gene matches: 4. The CDR3 sequence is 16 residues long. CDR1 is MGHRA, CDR2 YSYEKL, per germline. The CDR3 coding sequence is TGCGCCAGCAGCCAAGTAATGACTAGCGGGAGCAATGAGCAGTTCTTC. It is translated as CASSQVMTSGSNEQFF.

V and J are TRBV12-3 or TRBV12-4 and TRBJ2-1; possible D gene TRBD2, 5 bases. The CDR3 has 15 amino acids. Trimming stripped 4 bases from V and 6 bases from J, with 16 bases between. DNA of the CDR3: TGTGCCAGCAGTTCAGGTGGGAGTCAGAGCAATGAGCAGTTCTTC. Encoded protein: CASSSGGSQSNEQFF.

The chain recombines TRBV6-6 with TRBJ1-5; D remains unclear. The germline V and J ends were trimmed by 7 bases and 3 bases, with 10 bases remaining between them. Germline V gene data show CDR1 as MNHNY and CDR2 as SVGAGI (reference sequence). The CDR3 consists of 13 residues. The CDR3 coding sequence is TGTGCCAGCAAAAGATTTGACAATCAGCCCCAGCATTTT. This sequence encodes CASKRFDNQPQHF.

The chain joins TRBV5-6 to TRBJ2-2, with D tentatively TRBD2 (5 bases). Germline V gives CDR1 SGHDT, CDR2 YYEEEE. This CDR3 is 15 amino acids long. Trimming removed 4 bases at V and 0 bases at J, with 10 bases between. The CDR3, as DNA: TGTGCCAGCAGCAGCAAACTAGCGAACACCGGGGAGCTGTTTTTT. This encodes CASSSKLANTGELFF.

This clonotype was detected once. The V gene is TRBV15, the J gene TRBJ2-5, with a tentative D call TRBD1 (5 bases). The germline V gene has CDR1 LNHNV and CDR2 YYDKDF (reference sequence). The CDR3 has 13 amino acids. V was shortened by 0 bases and J by 4 bases, with 6 bases between the two germline ends. The CDR3 region is CATSRERGETQYF. DNA of the CDR3: TGTGCCACCAGCAGAGAAAGGGGAGAGACCCAGTACTTC.

The chain couples TRBV30 to TRBJ2-1; the match to TRBD2 covers 7 bases. CDR1 and CDR2 from the germline V gene are GTSNPN and SVGIG (reference sequence). V dropped 3 bases and J dropped 9; count of bases not matched to a gene: 14. The CDR3 covers 15 residues. CDR3 loop: CAWRGTSGRAGEQFF. The CDR3 coding sequence is TGTGCCTGGAGGGGCACTAGTGGGAGGGCCGGTGAGCAGTTCTTC.

This clonotype came up once. The chain carries TRBV11-2 and TRBJ2-5; a possible D gene is TRBD2 (6 bases). The CDR3 is 14 residues long. V lost 1 base and J lost 9, with 15 bases in between. The germline V gene has CDR1 SGHAT and CDR2 FQNNGV. This CDR3 is CASSLVSTSSAQYF. DNA for the CDR3: TGTGCCAGCAGCTTAGTTTCTACTAGCTCGGCCCAGTACTTC.

This clonotype was observed a single time. The chain has TRBV5-1 and TRBJ1-2; D perhaps matches TRBD1 (5 bases). The CDR3 has 14 amino acids. Trimming removed 4 bases at V and 1 base at J, with 11 bases between. Germline V gene data show CDR1 as SGHRS and CDR2 as YFSETQ. Here the CDR3 DNA reads TGCGCCAGCAGCCCTTTGGGGGGTAACTATGGCTACACCTTC. Protein product: CASSPLGGNYGYTF.

This chain joins TRBV5-4 and TRBJ2-3; D remains ambiguous. The CDR3 has 15 amino acids. V was trimmed by 4 bases and J by 7 bases, leaving 19 bases between them. Germline CDR1 reads SGHNT; CDR2 reads YYREEE (reference sequence). The CDR3 DNA reads TGTGCCAGCAGCCCCTACCTGACTGTTAAACATACGCAGTATTTT. Protein product: CASSPYLTVKHTQYF.

The chain couples TRBV3-1 to TRBJ1-3, with a tentative D call TRBD1 (5 bases). The ends were cut back, 1 base at V and 2 bases at J, with 6 bases in the middle. This CDR3 is built from 14 residues. Per the germline V gene, CDR1 is LGHDT and CDR2 is YNNKEL (reference sequence). The CDR3 DNA reads as TGTGCCAGCAGCCAAGGGGACCCTGGAAACACCATATATTTT. Protein sequence: CASSQGDPGNTIYF. Full variable domain (outside the CDR3, taken from reference TRBV3-1 and TRBJ1-3): DTAVSQTPKYLVTQMGNDKSIKCEQNLGHDTMYWYKQDSKKFLKIMFSYNNKELIINETVPNRFSPKSPDKAHLNLHINSLELGDSAVYFCASSQGDPGNTIYFGEGSWLTVV.

This clonotype was found once. V and J are TRBV29-1 and TRBJ1-1, with no clear D. V lost 4 bases to trimming and J lost 8 bases, with 17 bases between them. Germline V gene lookup returns CDR1 SQVTM and CDR2 ANQGSEA. CDR3 length: 13 residues. The CDR3: CSVGPTRVLEAFF. CDR3 in DNA: TGCAGCGTTGGACCGACAAGGGTACTAGAAGCTTTCTTT.

The chain combines TRBV11-2 with TRBJ2-7; 10 bases agree with TRBD2. V gave up 3 bases and J gave up 0 bases; unmatched junction bases: 2. The CDR3 has 15 residues. Per the germline V gene, CDR1 is SGHAT and CDR2 is FQNNGV. CDR3 protein: CASSLGLASSYEQYF. CDR3 bases: TGTGCCAGCAGCTTGGGACTAGCGAGCTCCTACGAGCAGTACTTC.

The V call is TRBV20-1, the J call TRBJ1-2; D might be TRBD1 (6 bases). V gave up 6 bases and J gave up 7 bases, with 9 bases separating them. This CDR3 comprises 10 residues. Germline CDR1 is DFQATT and CDR2 is SNEGSKA (reference sequence). CDR3 in DNA: TGCAGTGCAGGACAGACTGGCTACACCTTC. Amino acids: CSAGQTGYTF.

The chain links TRBV7-9 to TRBJ1-2, with 8 bases aligning to TRBD1. CDR1 SEHNR and CDR2 FQNEAQ come from the germline V gene (reference sequence). V trimming: 6 bases; J trimming: 8 bases; junction bases outside the gene matches: 11. The CDR3 sequence is 14 residues long. CDR3 sequence: CASSPGQGLWGYTF. The CDR3 DNA is TGTGCCAGCAGTCCTGGACAGGGCCTGTGGGGCTACACCTTC.

The rearrangement uses TRBV25-1 and TRBJ2-7; 12 bases agree with TRBD2. The V gene end was trimmed by 2 bases and the J gene end by 5 bases; junction bases not matched to a gene: 10. This CDR3 region has 17 residues. Germline CDR1 MGHDK, CDR2 SYGVNS. This chain's CDR3 is CASSEPQWTSGTHEQYF. The CDR3 DNA follows: TGTGCCAGCAGTGAACCACAATGGACTAGCGGGACCCACGAGCAGTACTTC.

The chain uses TRBV12-3 or TRBV12-4 and TRBJ1-5; 10 nucleotides match TRBD1. Trimming removed 6 bases from V and 2 bases from J; junction bases left unmatched: 4. The CDR3 has 15 residues. The CDR3 spells CASRTGTGGNQPQHF. The CDR3 bases are TGTGCCAGCAGGACCGGGACAGGGGGCAATCAGCCCCAGCATTTT.

This clonotype has a handful of counts. The junction and the germline gene differ at one end; a read error may be behind it. J is TRBJ2-5 and V is TRBV29-1; the D gene is possibly TRBD2 (6 bases). The CDR3 is made up of 13 amino acids. Germline V gene lookup returns CDR1 SQVTM and CDR2 ANQGSEA. CDR3: CSIEGTAKETQYF. CDR3 nucleotides: TGCAGCATTGAGGGGACTGCAAAAGAGACCCAGTACTTC.

This clonotype came up a few times. The chain has TRBV3-1 and TRBJ1-2, with D perhaps matching TRBD1 (5 bases). Trimming took 4 bases from V and 6 from J, leaving 12 bases between them. This CDR3 is built from 13 residues. Germline V gives CDR1 LGHDT, CDR2 YNNKEL (reference sequence). The CDR3 bases are TGTGCCAGCAGCCTCGACAGTCGCAATGGCTACACCTTC. Encoded protein: CASSLDSRNGYTF.

The chain links TRBV24-1 to TRBJ2-2; no definite D call. V was cut by 3 bases and J by 4 bases, with 14 bases left in between. The CDR3 contains 16 residues. Germline lookup yields CDR1 KGHDR and CDR2 SFDVKD. The CDR3 reads CATSDVFGQITGELFF. The CDR3 nucleotides are TGTGCCACCAGTGATGTCTTTGGGCAGATCACCGGGGAGCTGTTTTTT.

This rearrangement joins TRBV19 to TRBJ2-5; maybe TRBD2 (5 bases). V lost 5 bases, J lost 0 bases, and 16 bases lay in between. The CDR3 is made up of 16 amino acids. The germline V gene encodes CDR1 LNHDA and CDR2 SQIVND (reference sequence). CDR3 sequence reads: CASSLRTEAYQETQYF. CDR3 sequence (DNA): TGTGCCAGTAGTCTCCGGACGGAGGCGTACCAAGAGACCCAGTACTTC.

A single count supports this clonotype. The chain uses TRBV20-1 and TRBJ2-5; D is perhaps TRBD2 (5 bases). Trimming took 0 bases from V and 7 from J, leaving 12 bases between them. Germline V gene lookup returns CDR1 DFQATT and CDR2 SNEGSKA (reference sequence). The CDR3 totals 13 residues. Here the CDR3 DNA reads TGCAGTGCTAGAGAGTCTAGTGGAGGGACCCAGTACTTC. It codes for CSARESSGGTQYF.

V and J are TRBV29-1 and TRBJ1-1, with no clear D. Trimming stripped 4 bases from V and 2 bases from J, with 14 bases between. The CDR3 has 14 residues. CDR1 is SQVTM, CDR2 ANQGSEA, per germline. CDR3 nucleotide sequence: TGCAGCGTTGGACCTGAGGGATCCAACACTGAAGCTTTCTTT. Amino acid sequence: CSVGPEGSNTEAFF.

The V gene is TRBV30, the J gene TRBJ1-5; weak D call: TRBD1 (5 bases). V shed 1 base and J shed 2 bases, with 6 bases lying between them. The CDR3 sequence is 13 residues long. Per germline, CDR1 GTSNPN and CDR2 SVGIG (reference sequence). In DNA form, the CDR3 reads TGTGCCTGGAGTGGACAGCGCAATCAGCCCCAGCATTTT. Residues: CAWSGQRNQPQHF.

The V and J genes are TRBV28 and TRBJ2-4, with D unresolved. Trimming removed 7 bases from V and 8 bases from J, with 15 bases in between. This CDR3 spans 13 amino acids. The germline V gene has CDR1 MDHEN and CDR2 SYDVKM. The CDR3 nucleotides are TGTGCCAGCACAGGACCGGAAGGATACATTCAGTACTTC. It is translated as CASTGPEGYIQYF.

The V call is TRBV25-1, the J call TRBJ2-5; D is ambiguous. Per germline, CDR1 MGHDK and CDR2 SYGVNS. The CDR3 consists of 15 residues. The germline V and J ends were trimmed by 1 base and 1 base, with 10 bases remaining between them. CDR3 loop: CASSESIGFQETQYF. DNA of the CDR3: TGTGCCAGCAGTGAATCGATCGGATTCCAAGAGACCCAGTACTTC.

The chain uses TRBV29-1 and TRBJ1-2; TRBD1 agrees at 12 bases. V shed 5 bases, J shed 7 bases, and the junction held 8 bases outside the gene matches. CDR1 is SQVTM, CDR2 ANQGSEA, per germline. The CDR3 has 14 amino acids. CDR3 amino acids: CSVSPGQGAIGYTF. The CDR3 nucleotides read TGCAGCGTTTCCCCGGGACAGGGGGCCATTGGCTACACCTTC.

V is TRBV12-3 or TRBV12-4 and J is TRBJ2-1, with D possibly matching TRBD2 (6 bases). The CDR3 sequence is 16 residues long. Trimming removed 5 bases at V and 1 base at J, with 15 bases between. The CDR3 is CASSPRLDLSYNEQFF. In nucleotides, the CDR3 is TGTGCCAGCAGTCCCCGACTAGACCTTTCCTACAATGAGCAGTTCTTC.

This chain connects TRBV25-1 to TRBJ1-2; D remains ambiguous. V dropped 7 bases and J dropped 2 bases, with 11 bases sitting between them. CDR1 and CDR2 from the germline V gene are MGHDK and SYGVNS. The CDR3 is made up of 13 amino acids. CDR3 DNA sequence: TGTGCCAGCACAGCGACGGAGAACTATGGCTACACCTTC. This translates into CASTATENYGYTF.

This chain links TRBV5-1 with TRBJ2-5, with D possibly being TRBD1 (6 bases). Germline V CDR1 and CDR2: SGHRS, YFSETQ. Trimming stripped 5 bases from V and 0 bases from J, with 14 bases between. CDR3 size: 15 residues. The CDR3 region has the DNA TGCGCCAGCAGGCCCGGGACACAGTACCAAGAGACCCAGTACTTC. Translated: CASRPGTQYQETQYF.

In DNA, the CDR3 is TGCAGTGCTAGAGACCCTGGGGAGAACACTGAAGCTTTCTTT. It yields the protein CSARDPGENTEAFF. This chain joins TRBV20-1 and TRBJ1-1; no reliable D call. This CDR3 is built from 14 residues. Trimming took off 0 bases at V and 1 base at J, with 9 bases between the two ends. The germline CDR1 and CDR2 sequences are DFQATT and SNEGSKA (reference sequence).